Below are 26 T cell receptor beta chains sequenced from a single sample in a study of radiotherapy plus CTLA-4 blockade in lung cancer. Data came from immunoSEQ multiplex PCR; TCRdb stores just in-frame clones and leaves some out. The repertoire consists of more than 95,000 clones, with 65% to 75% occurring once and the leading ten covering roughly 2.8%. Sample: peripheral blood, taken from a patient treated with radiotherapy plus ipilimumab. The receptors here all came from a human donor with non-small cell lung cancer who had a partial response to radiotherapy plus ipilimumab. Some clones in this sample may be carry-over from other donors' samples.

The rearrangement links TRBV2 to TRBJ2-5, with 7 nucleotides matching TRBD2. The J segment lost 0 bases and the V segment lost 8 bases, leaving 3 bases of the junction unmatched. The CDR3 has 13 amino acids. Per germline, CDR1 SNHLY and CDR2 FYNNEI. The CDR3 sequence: CASALAHQETQYF. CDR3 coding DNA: TGTGCCAGCGCACTAGCGCACCAAGAGACCCAGTACTTC.

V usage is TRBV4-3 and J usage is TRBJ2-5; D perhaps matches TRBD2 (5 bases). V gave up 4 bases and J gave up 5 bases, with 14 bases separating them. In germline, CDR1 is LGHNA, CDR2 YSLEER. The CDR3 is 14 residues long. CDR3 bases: TGCGCCAGCAGCCCCCAGGTGGGAGTGGAGACCCAGTACTTC. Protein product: CASSPQVGVETQYF.

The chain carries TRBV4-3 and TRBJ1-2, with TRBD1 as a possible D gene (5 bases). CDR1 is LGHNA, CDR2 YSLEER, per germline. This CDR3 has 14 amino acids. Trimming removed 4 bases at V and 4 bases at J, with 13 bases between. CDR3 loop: CASSPRAMSYGYTF. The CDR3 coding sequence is TGCGCCAGCAGCCCCAGGGCAATGAGCTATGGCTACACCTTC.

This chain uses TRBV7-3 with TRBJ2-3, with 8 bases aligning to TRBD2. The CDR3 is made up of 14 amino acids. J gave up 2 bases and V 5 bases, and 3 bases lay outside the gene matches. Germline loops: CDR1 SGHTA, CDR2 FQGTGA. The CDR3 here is CASSGSGVTDTQYF. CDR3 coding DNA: TGTGCCAGCAGCGGTAGCGGGGTCACAGATACGCAGTATTTT. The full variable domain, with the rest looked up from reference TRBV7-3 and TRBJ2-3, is GAGVSQTPSNKVTEKGKYVELRCDPISGHTALYWYRQSLGQGPEFLIYFQGTGAADDSGLPNDRFFAVRPEGSVSTLKIQRTERGDSAVYLCASSGSGVTDTQYFGPGTRLTVL.

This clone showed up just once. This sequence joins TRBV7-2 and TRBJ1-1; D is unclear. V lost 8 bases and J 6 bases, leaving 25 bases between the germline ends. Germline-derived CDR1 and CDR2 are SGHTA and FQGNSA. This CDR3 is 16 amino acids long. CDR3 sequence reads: CASVSGSGILVAEAFF. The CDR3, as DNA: TGTGCCAGCGTTTCTGGTTCGGGAATTTTAGTGGCTGAAGCTTTCTTT.

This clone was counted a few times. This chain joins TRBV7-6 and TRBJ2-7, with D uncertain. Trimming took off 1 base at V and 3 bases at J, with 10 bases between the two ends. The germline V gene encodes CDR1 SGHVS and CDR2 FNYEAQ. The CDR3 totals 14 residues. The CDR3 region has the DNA TGTGCCAGCAGCTTAGAAAGTCCCAGCTACGAGCAGTACTTC. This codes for CASSLESPSYEQYF. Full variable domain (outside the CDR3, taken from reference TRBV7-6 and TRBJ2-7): GAGVSQSPRYKVTKRGQDVALRCDPISGHVSLYWYRQALGQGPEFLTYFNYEAQQDKSGLPNDRFSAERPEGSISTLTIQRTEQRDSAMYRCASSLESPSYEQYFGPGTRLTVT.

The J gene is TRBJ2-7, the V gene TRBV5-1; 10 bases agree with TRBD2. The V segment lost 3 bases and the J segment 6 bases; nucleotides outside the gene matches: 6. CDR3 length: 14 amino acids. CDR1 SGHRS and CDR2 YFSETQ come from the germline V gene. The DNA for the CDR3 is TGCGCCAGCAGCTCGAGCGGGAGGGCCGCCGAGCAGTACTTC. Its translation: CASSSSGRAAEQYF.

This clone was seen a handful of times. CDR3 DNA: TGTGCCAGCAGTCCGGAAAGCGGTATTTCGGGGGAGCAGTACTTC. Encoded protein: CASSPESGISGEQYF. The chain uses TRBV6-5 and TRBJ2-7; tentatively, D is TRBD2 (5 bases). The germline V gene encodes CDR1 MNHEY and CDR2 SVGAGI. The V end was cut by 5 bases, the J end by 7 bases, with 21 bases between. CDR3 size: 15 residues.

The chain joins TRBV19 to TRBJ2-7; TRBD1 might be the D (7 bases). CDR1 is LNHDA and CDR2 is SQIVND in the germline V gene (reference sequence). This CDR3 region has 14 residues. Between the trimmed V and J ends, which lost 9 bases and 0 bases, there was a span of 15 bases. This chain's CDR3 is CASRGTASSYEQYF. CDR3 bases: TGTGCCAGCCGGGGGACAGCCAGCTCCTACGAGCAGTACTTC.

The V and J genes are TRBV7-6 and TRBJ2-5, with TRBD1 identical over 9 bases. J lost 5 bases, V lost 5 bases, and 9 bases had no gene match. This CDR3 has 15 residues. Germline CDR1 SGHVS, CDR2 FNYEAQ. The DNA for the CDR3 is TGTGCCAGCAGCACAAGGACAGGGGCCTCGGAGACCCAGTACTTC. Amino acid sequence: CASSTRTGASETQYF.

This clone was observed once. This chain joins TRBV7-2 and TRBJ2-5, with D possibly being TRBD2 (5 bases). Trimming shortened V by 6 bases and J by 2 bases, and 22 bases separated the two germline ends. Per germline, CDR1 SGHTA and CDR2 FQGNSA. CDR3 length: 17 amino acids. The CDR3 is CASRAPIFAGYQETQYF. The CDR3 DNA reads TGTGCCAGCAGGGCCCCAATCTTCGCGGGCTATCAAGAGACCCAGTACTTC.

The chain's CDR3 is CASSSRLAGGRTDTQYF. In DNA, the CDR3 is TGCGCCAGCAGCTCGCGACTAGCGGGAGGGCGTACAGATACGCAGTATTTT. The gene calls are TRBV5-1 and TRBJ2-3, with 14 bases identical to TRBD2. CDR1 SGHRS and CDR2 YFSETQ come from the germline V gene. The junction had 6 bases not matched to a gene; V was cut back by 3 bases and J by 3 bases. This CDR3 comprises 17 residues.

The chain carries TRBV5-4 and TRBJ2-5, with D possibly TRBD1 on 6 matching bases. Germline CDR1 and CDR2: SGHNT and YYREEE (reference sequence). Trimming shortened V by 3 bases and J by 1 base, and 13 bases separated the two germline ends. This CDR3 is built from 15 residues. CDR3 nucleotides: TGTGCCAGCAGCTCGGCCTGGGACATCCAAGAGACCCAGTACTTC. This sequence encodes CASSSAWDIQETQYF.

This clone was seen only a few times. CDR3 sequence: CASSQEARAGANVLTF. CDR3 sequence (DNA): TGCGCCAGCAGCCAAGAAGCCAGGGCTGGGGCCAACGTCCTGACTTTC. This chain uses TRBV4-1 with TRBJ2-6, with D possibly being TRBD1 (5 bases). V lost 0 bases to trimming and J lost 2 bases, with 8 bases between them. Germline V gene lookup returns CDR1 MGHRA and CDR2 YSYEKL. The CDR3 has 16 amino acids.

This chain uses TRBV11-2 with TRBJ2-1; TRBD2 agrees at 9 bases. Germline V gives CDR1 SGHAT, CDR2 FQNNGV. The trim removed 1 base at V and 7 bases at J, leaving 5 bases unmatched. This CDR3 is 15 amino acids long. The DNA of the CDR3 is TGTGCCAGCAGCTTAGGACTAGCGGTATCTAATGAGCAGTTCTTC. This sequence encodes CASSLGLAVSNEQFF.

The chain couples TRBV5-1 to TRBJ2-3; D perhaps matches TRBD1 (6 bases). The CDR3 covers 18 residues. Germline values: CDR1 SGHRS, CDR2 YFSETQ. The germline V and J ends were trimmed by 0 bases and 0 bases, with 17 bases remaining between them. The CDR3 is CASSLDGGSPFSTDTQYF. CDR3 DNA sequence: TGCGCCAGCAGCTTGGATGGGGGCTCGCCCTTTAGCACAGATACGCAGTATTTT.

This CDR3 reads CASSIPGVGGYTF. In nucleotides, the CDR3 is TGTGCCAGTAGTATCCCAGGGGTAGGTGGCTACACCTTC. The chain joins TRBV19 to TRBJ1-2; D possibly corresponds to TRBD1 (6 bases). The germline V gene has CDR1 LNHDA and CDR2 SQIVND (reference sequence). This CDR3 contains 13 residues. V lost 3 bases and J lost 7, with 12 bases in between.

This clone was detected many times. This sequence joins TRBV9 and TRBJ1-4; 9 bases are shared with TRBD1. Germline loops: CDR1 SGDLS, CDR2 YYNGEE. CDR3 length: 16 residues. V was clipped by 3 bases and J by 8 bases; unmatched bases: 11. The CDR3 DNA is TGTGCCAGCAGCGCAAGACGACAGGGGGGCGCCGAAAAACTGTTTTTT. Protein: CASSARRQGGAEKLFF. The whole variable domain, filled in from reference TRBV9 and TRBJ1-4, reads DSGVTQTPKHLITATGQRVTLRCSPRSGDLSVYWYQQSLDQGLQFLIQYYNGEERAKGNILERFSAQQFPDLHSELNLSSLELGDSALYFCASSARRQGGAEKLFFGSGTQLSVL.

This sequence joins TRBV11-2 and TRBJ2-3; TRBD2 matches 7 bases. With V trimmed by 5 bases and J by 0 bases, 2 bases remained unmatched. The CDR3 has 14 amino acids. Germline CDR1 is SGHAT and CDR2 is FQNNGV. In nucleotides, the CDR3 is TGTGCCAGCAGCAGCGGGATTAGCACAGATACGCAGTATTTT. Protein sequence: CASSSGISTDTQYF.

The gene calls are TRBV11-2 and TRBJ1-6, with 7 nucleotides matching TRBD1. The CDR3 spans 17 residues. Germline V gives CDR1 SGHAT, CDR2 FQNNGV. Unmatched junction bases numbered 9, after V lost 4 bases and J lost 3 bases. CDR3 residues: CASSSRGTVDYNSPLHF. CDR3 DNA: TGTGCCAGCAGCTCCAGAGGGACAGTTGACTATAATTCACCCCTCCACTTT.

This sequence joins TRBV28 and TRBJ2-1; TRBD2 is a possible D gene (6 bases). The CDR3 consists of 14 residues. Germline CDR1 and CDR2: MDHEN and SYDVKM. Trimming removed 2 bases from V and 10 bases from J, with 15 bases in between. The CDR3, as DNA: TGTGCCAGCAGTTTACCCCTAACTAGCAGCGAGCAGTTCTTC. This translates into CASSLPLTSSEQFF.

CDR3 amino acids: CASSFRALNTEAFF. The CDR3 DNA reads TGTGCCAGCAGCTTCAGGGCCCTGAACACTGAAGCTTTCTTT. This rearrangement joins TRBV11-3 to TRBJ1-1, with D perhaps TRBD1 (5 bases). Trimming removed 3 bases at V and 0 bases at J, with 8 bases between. Germline V gene lookup returns CDR1 SGHNT and CDR2 YENEEA. This CDR3 is built from 14 residues.

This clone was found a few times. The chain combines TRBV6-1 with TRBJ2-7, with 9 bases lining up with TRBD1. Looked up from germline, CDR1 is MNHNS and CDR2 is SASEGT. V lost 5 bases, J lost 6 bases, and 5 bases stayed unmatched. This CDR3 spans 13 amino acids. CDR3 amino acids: CASSPGTGLEQYF. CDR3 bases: TGTGCCAGCAGTCCCGGGACAGGGCTCGAGCAGTACTTC.

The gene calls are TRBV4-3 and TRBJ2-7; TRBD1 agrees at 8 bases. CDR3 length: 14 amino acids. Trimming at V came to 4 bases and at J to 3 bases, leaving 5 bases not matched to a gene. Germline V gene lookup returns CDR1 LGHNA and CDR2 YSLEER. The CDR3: CASSPGTGDYEQYF. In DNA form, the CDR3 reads TGCGCCAGCAGCCCTGGGACAGGTGACTACGAGCAGTACTTC.

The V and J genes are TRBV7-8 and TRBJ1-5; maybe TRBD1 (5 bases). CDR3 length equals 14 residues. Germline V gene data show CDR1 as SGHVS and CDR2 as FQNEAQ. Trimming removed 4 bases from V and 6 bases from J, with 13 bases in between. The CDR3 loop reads CASSSIKGFQPQHF. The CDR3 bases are TGTGCCAGCAGCTCGATAAAGGGGTTTCAGCCCCAGCATTTT. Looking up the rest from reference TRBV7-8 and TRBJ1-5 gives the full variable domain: GAGVSQSPRYKVAKRGQDVALRCDPISGHVSLFWYQQALGQGPEFLTYFQNEAQLDKSGLPSDRFFAERPEGSVSTLKIQRTQQEDSAVYLCASSSIKGFQPQHFGDGTRLSIL.

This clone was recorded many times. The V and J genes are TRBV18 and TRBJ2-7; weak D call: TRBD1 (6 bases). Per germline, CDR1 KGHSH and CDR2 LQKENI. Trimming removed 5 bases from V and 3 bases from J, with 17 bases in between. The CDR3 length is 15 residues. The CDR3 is CASSETGGSDYEQYF. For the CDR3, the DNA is TGTGCCAGCTCAGAGACAGGCGGATCGGACTACGAGCAGTACTTC.